A single sample gave rise to the 17 T cell receptor beta chains below, sequenced in a study of shared clonotypes between healthy human individuals. The data were produced by immunoSEQ multiplex PCR, yet TCRdb's version contains in-frame clones alone and is incomplete. The profile shows more than 1,200,000 clones, less than 99% of them singletons. The source material was naive CD4+ T cells sorted from blood. As for subset: CD45RA+ positively selected. The receptor source for this set is a man aged 25-45 years in good health.

The CDR3 DNA reads TGTGCCAGCAGTTTGGGCGGGAGGGGCTACGAGCAGTACTTC. It encodes CASSLGGRGYEQYF. The V and J genes are TRBV27 and TRBJ2-7, with 9 bases identical to TRBD2. V shed 3 bases and J 3 bases; nucleotides not matched to a gene: 3. The germline CDR1 and CDR2 sequences are MNHEY and SMNVEV (reference sequence). The CDR3 is made up of 14 amino acids.

The rearrangement joins TRBV7-2 to TRBJ2-7, with a tentative D call TRBD2 (6 bases). Deletions cut 3 bases from V and 2 bases from J, with 11 bases between. This CDR3 has 14 amino acids. Germline-derived CDR1 and CDR2 are SGHTA and FQGNSA. CDR3 bases: TGTGCCAGCAGCTTGCGGGATTGGGCCTACGAGCAGTACTTC. It codes for CASSLRDWAYEQYF.

This clone has only one observation. V usage is TRBV7-9 and J usage is TRBJ1-1; TRBD1 matches at 7 bases. Trimming took 5 bases from V and 1 from J; bases not matched to a gene: 7. From germline, CDR1 is SEHNR and CDR2 FQNEAQ (reference sequence). This CDR3 has 15 amino acids. CDR3 protein: CASSPEGGANTEAFF. The CDR3 DNA is TGTGCCAGCAGCCCAGAAGGGGGCGCGAACACTGAAGCTTTCTTT.

V usage is TRBV14 and J usage is TRBJ2-1; D ambiguous. Trimming removed 1 base at V and 1 base at J, with 2 bases between. Germline V CDR1 and CDR2: SGHDN, FVKESK. This CDR3 has 13 amino acids. CDR3 DNA: TGTGCCAGCAGCCAAGCGTCCTACAATGAGCAGTTCTTC. Residues: CASSQASYNEQFF.

J is TRBJ2-1 and V is TRBV6-1; D not certain. Trimming took off 4 bases at V and 7 bases at J, with 8 bases between the two ends. This CDR3 comprises 12 residues. CDR1 and CDR2 (germline): MNHNS, SASEGT. DNA for the CDR3: TGTGCCAGCAGTGGGGGTTGGAATGAGCAGTTCTTC. Its translation: CASSGGWNEQFF.

The rearrangement links TRBV9 to TRBJ2-1; the match to TRBD1 covers 7 bases. The CDR3 covers 14 residues. The V and J ends lost 2 bases and 5 bases, in that order; junction bases with no gene match: 4. Germline-derived CDR1 and CDR2 are SGDLS and YYNGEE. This CDR3 reads CASSVGQDNNEQFF. CDR3 in DNA: TGTGCCAGCAGCGTTGGACAGGACAACAATGAGCAGTTCTTC.

The chain has TRBV27 and TRBJ1-3, with TRBD1 matching 7 bases. The CDR3 length is 14 residues. From germline, CDR1 is MNHEY and CDR2 SMNVEV (reference sequence). V trimming: 4 bases; J trimming: 3 bases; junction bases outside the gene matches: 3. In DNA form, the CDR3 reads TGTGCCAGCAGTTACACAGGGGTTGGAAACACCATATATTTT. Its protein is CASSYTGVGNTIYF.

The chain combines TRBV14 with TRBJ2-5; no reliable D call. The V gene lost 8 bases and the J gene lost 5 bases, with 12 bases spanning the gap. The CDR3 has 12 residues. Germline CDR1 is SGHDN and CDR2 is FVKESK. CDR3 bases: TGTGCCAGCCCTCAAAGGGTCGAGACCCAGTACTTC. Translated: CASPQRVETQYF.

The chain employs TRBV5-1 and TRBJ2-2; no clear D gene. The CDR3 consists of 17 residues. Germline V gives CDR1 SGHRS, CDR2 YFSETQ. Deletions cut 1 base from V and 6 bases from J, with 19 bases between. Here the CDR3 reads CASSLLPGQVLAGELFF. In DNA form, the CDR3 reads TGCGCCAGCAGCTTGTTGCCTGGGCAGGTTTTGGCCGGGGAGCTGTTTTTT.

CDR3: CATSRARDESYEQYF. The DNA of the CDR3 is TGTGCCACCAGCAGAGCCCGGGACGAATCCTACGAGCAGTACTTC. The V call is TRBV15, the J call TRBJ2-7; D may be TRBD1 or TRBD2 (5 bases each). V was shortened by 1 base and J by 1 base, with 11 bases between the two germline ends. The CDR3 runs to 15 residues. CDR1 and CDR2 (germline): LNHNV, YYDKDF (reference sequence).

J is TRBJ2-7 and V is TRBV11-2; 11 bases map to TRBD2. CDR1 SGHAT and CDR2 FQNNGV come from the germline V gene. The V segment lost 2 bases and the J segment 2 bases; nucleotides outside the gene matches: 14. This CDR3 spans 19 amino acids. This chain's CDR3 is CASSLSWATSGRKPYEQYF. As DNA, the CDR3 is TGTGCCAGCAGCTTAAGCTGGGCCACTAGCGGGAGAAAACCCTACGAGCAGTACTTC.

The CDR3 here is CASSIQAGFNYGYTF. The CDR3 DNA sequence: TGTGCCAGTAGTATACAGGCAGGATTCAACTATGGCTACACCTTC. The chain has TRBV19 and TRBJ1-2; D not resolved. Germline CDR1 is LNHDA and CDR2 is SQIVND (reference sequence). CDR3 size: 15 residues. V lost 2 bases to trimming and J lost 2 bases, with 12 bases between them.

The chain uses TRBV7-9 and TRBJ2-3; D is unresolved. Trimming removed 4 bases at V and 2 bases at J, with 10 bases between. This CDR3 spans 14 amino acids. The germline CDR1 and CDR2 sequences are SEHNR and FQNEAQ (reference sequence). CDR3 in amino acids: CASSSAVYTDTQYF. The CDR3 region has the DNA TGTGCCAGCAGCTCGGCGGTTTACACAGATACGCAGTATTTT.

The V and J genes are TRBV28 and TRBJ1-4, with TRBD1 as a possible D gene (6 bases). The germline CDR1 and CDR2 sequences are MDHEN and SYDVKM. CDR3 length: 17 amino acids. Trimming shortened V by 6 bases and J by 8 bases, and 25 bases separated the two germline ends. The CDR3 DNA reads as TGTGCCAGCAGCCGGAGGTCATTAGGGCAGGGGTACGAAAAACTGTTTTTT. Translating it yields CASSRRSLGQGYEKLFF.

The rearrangement links TRBV12-5 to TRBJ2-7; weak D call: TRBD2 (6 bases). CDR1 and CDR2 (germline): LGHNT, FRNRAP. The CDR3 is made up of 14 amino acids. V was clipped by 8 bases and J by 0 bases, with 14 bases between them. The CDR3 DNA reads TGTGCTAGTTCCACCGCGGGGTCCTCCTACGAGCAGTACTTC. Its protein is CASSTAGSSYEQYF. Filled out from reference TRBV12-5 and TRBJ2-7, the complete variable domain reads DARVTQTPRHKVTEMGQEVTMRCQPILGHNTVFWYRQTMMQGLELLAYFRNRAPLDDSGMPKDRFSAEMPDATLATLKIQPSEPRDSAVYFCASSTAGSSYEQYFGPGTRLTVT.

The gene calls are TRBV7-3 and TRBJ2-5; perhaps TRBD2 as D (6 bases). The CDR3 has 15 residues. Per germline, CDR1 SGHTA and CDR2 FQGTGA. The V gene lost 0 bases and the J gene lost 0 bases, with 8 bases spanning the gap. The CDR3 DNA reads TGTGCCAGCAGCTTAACGGGGACTTACCAAGAGACCCAGTACTTC. Protein sequence: CASSLTGTYQETQYF.

The CDR3 loop is CASSSSTTEFEAFF. DNA of the CDR3: TGCGCCAGCAGCTCATCGACGACAGAATTTGAAGCTTTCTTT. The chain employs TRBV5-1 and TRBJ1-1; possible D gene TRBD1, 5 bases. This CDR3 has 14 residues. The V end was cut by 3 bases, the J end by 7 bases, with 16 bases between. Germline V gene lookup returns CDR1 SGHRS and CDR2 YFSETQ.